The text below deals with one TCR beta chain. The CDR3 extends over 15 amino acids. Trimming cost V 5 bases and J 9 bases; bases outside gene matches: 8. Germline CDR1 and CDR2: MNHEY and SVGEGT. This table comes from immunoSEQ multiplex PCR, and its TCRdb copy is limited to in-frame clones, with some not included. This sample yields 150,000 or so clones, of which over 60% are seen a single time; more than 3.5% belongs to the top ten. The source of the sample is a study of blood T cell repertoires in COVID-19. The chain combines TRBV6-2 or TRBV6-3 with TRBJ1-6; 9 bases agree with TRBD1. The TCR originated in a woman older than 75 with active or convalescent COVID-19. Sequences were obtained from peripheral blood. The CDR3 protein is CASSLSRDRVSPLHF. CDR3 sequence (DNA): TGTGCCAGCAGTCTGAGCCGGGACAGGGTTTCACCCCTCCACTTT.